These 18 T cell receptor beta chains were sequenced from one sample in a study of T-cell memory formation after mild COVID-19. One entry per CDR3 protein, called by TCRdb with MiXCR from the 5' RACE reads. The table includes around 300,000 distinct CDR3 sequences, approximately 14% detected once. The sequenced material came from PBMCs or a T cell subset sorted from them (not recorded which). The receptors shown here come from a young man who had mild COVID-19 (a few samples of this study predate the infection). Cell type and time point are not known.

This clonotype was counted between two and nine times. The chain has TRBV27 and TRBJ1-5, with D possibly TRBD1 on 6 matching bases. Germline V lookup: CDR1 MNHEY, CDR2 SMNVEV (reference sequence). The CDR3 is made up of 14 amino acids. Trimming stripped 3 bases from V and 7 bases from J, with 13 bases between. The CDR3 region has the DNA TGTGCCAGCAGTTTGGGGGGGGCTTGGCAGCCCCAGCATTTT. Protein: CASSLGGAWQPQHF.

The sample holds many counts of this clonotype. The V gene is TRBV4-3, the J gene TRBJ2-7; 7 positions match TRBD1. Germline V gene sequence: CDR1 LGHNA, CDR2 YSLEER. The V segment lost 0 bases and the J segment 2 bases; nucleotides outside the gene matches: 7. This CDR3 is built from 16 residues. The CDR3 loop is CASSQEYRDRTYEQYV. The DNA of the CDR3 is TGCGCCAGCAGCCAAGAGTACCGGGACAGAACCTACGAGCAGTACGTC.

In this sample, this clonotype turned up many times. V usage is TRBV12-3 or TRBV12-4 and J usage is TRBJ2-7; D possibly corresponds to TRBD1 (6 bases). Trimming took off 4 bases at V and 5 bases at J, with 15 bases between the two ends. The CDR3 covers 14 residues. The CDR3 DNA reads as TGTGCCAGCAGTTCACCAGTCAGGGGCGACGAGCAGTACTTC. This translates into CASSSPVRGDEQYF.

This clonotype came up many times. The J gene is TRBJ2-2, the V gene TRBV6-5, with 8 bases that match TRBD1. Trimming at V came to 10 bases and at J to 9 bases, leaving 16 bases not matched to a gene. The CDR3 consists of 15 residues. CDR1 MNHEY and CDR2 SVGAGI come from the germline V gene. The CDR3: CATTPQGGWARELFF. The CDR3 DNA reads as TGTGCCACCACACCACAGGGGGGTTGGGCCCGGGAGCTGTTTTTT.

Only a few counts were recorded for this clonotype. The rearrangement uses TRBV11-3 and TRBJ2-2, with 9 bases that match TRBD1. The CDR3 consists of 15 residues. J gave up 5 bases and V 5 bases, and 6 bases lay outside the gene matches. Germline-derived CDR1 and CDR2 are SGHNT and YENEEA. The CDR3 DNA reads as TGTGCCAGCAGCCGTACAGGGGGCCGAACCGGGGAGCTGTTTTTT. Its translation: CASSRTGGRTGELFF.

In its sample, this clonotype was seen many times. The genes are TRBV6-6 and TRBJ2-7; either TRBD1 or TRBD2 may supply D (5 bases each). This CDR3 comprises 12 residues. V was shortened by 4 bases and J by 4 bases, with 8 bases between the two germline ends. Germline V CDR1 and CDR2: MNHNY, SVGAGI (reference sequence). The CDR3 is CASSLRGYEQYV. The CDR3 DNA sequence: TGTGCCAGCAGTTTGAGGGGATACGAGCAGTACGTC.

The sample holds a few counts of this clonotype. The rearrangement links TRBV7-6 to TRBJ2-7, with TRBD2 as a possible D gene (5 bases). Germline-derived CDR1 and CDR2 are SGHVS and FNYEAQ. CDR3 length: 12 residues. The V end lost 5 bases, the J end lost 5 bases, and 10 bases lay between the germline ends. The CDR3 DNA reads as TGTGCCAGCAGCGATCCCGGGGACGAGCAGTACTTC. Translating it yields CASSDPGDEQYF.

This clonotype was detected ten times or more. The V call is TRBV5-1, the J call TRBJ1-2; D unclear. CDR1 and CDR2 (germline): SGHRS, YFSETQ. The germline V and J ends were trimmed by 0 bases and 4 bases, with 7 bases remaining between them. CDR3 size: 13 residues. CDR3 region: CASSLGAFYGYTF. CDR3 coding DNA: TGCGCCAGCAGCTTGGGAGCGTTCTATGGCTACACCTTC.

The V gene is TRBV4-3, the J gene TRBJ1-1; tentative D call: TRBD1 (5 bases). Deletions cut 1 base from V and 0 bases from J, with 15 bases between. Germline loops: CDR1 LGHNA, CDR2 YSLEER. The CDR3 contains 17 residues. For the CDR3, the DNA is TGCGCCAGCAGCCAAGTGAAGACAGACATTATGAACACTGAAGCTTTCTTT. This translates into CASSQVKTDIMNTEAFF.

The genes are TRBV7-8 and TRBJ2-5, with 8 bases aligning to TRBD1. The germline CDR1 and CDR2 sequences are SGHVS and FQNEAQ. V dropped 7 bases and J dropped 4; count of bases not matched to a gene: 11. The CDR3 consists of 15 residues. The CDR3 here is CASKWGQGARETQYF. The CDR3 DNA follows: TGTGCCAGCAAATGGGGGCAGGGGGCTAGAGAGACCCAGTACTTC.

This clonotype was counted ten times or more. This sequence joins TRBV5-4 and TRBJ2-5, with D perhaps given as TRBD1 or TRBD2 (6 bases each). The CDR3 has 15 amino acids. From germline, CDR1 is SGHNT and CDR2 YYREEE (reference sequence). Trimming removed 5 bases from V and 1 base from J, with 15 bases in between. Written as DNA, the CDR3 is TGTGCCAGCAGGTTTACCCGGGGGCCCCAAGAGACCCAGTACTTC. Translated: CASRFTRGPQETQYF. Variable domain in full (rest from reference TRBV5-4 and TRBJ2-5): ETGVTQSPTHLIKTRGQQVTLRCSSQSGHNTVSWYQQALGQGPQFIFQYYREEENGRGNFPPRFSGLQFPNYSSELNVNALELDDSALYLCASRFTRGPQETQYFGPGTRLLVL.

This clonotype was recorded a few times. The rearrangement links TRBV5-1 to TRBJ2-3, with 15 positions matching TRBD2. V lost 4 bases, J lost 2 bases, and 5 bases stayed unmatched. Germline V gene data show CDR1 as SGHRS and CDR2 as YFSETQ. The length of the CDR3 is 17 residues. The chain's CDR3 is CASSQGTSGGPTDTQYF. The CDR3 coding sequence is TGCGCCAGCAGCCAAGGGACTAGCGGGGGGCCCACAGATACGCAGTATTTT.

This clonotype was recorded many times. V gene TRBV27 combines with J gene TRBJ2-3; tentative D call: TRBD2 (7 bases). The length of the CDR3 is 14 residues. With 3 bases removed from V and 5 bases from J, the gap between germline ends came to 12 bases. From germline, CDR1 is MNHEY and CDR2 SMNVEV (reference sequence). The CDR3 region has the DNA TGTGCCAGCAGTTTGTGGGGGGGCAGAGATACGCAGTATTTT. Its translation is CASSLWGGRDTQYF.

There are a few counts of this clonotype. V usage is TRBV20-1 and J usage is TRBJ2-6; D is ambiguous. V was cut by 6 bases and J by 0 bases, with 9 bases left in between. CDR3 length: 14 residues. In germline, CDR1 is DFQATT, CDR2 SNEGSKA (reference sequence). This CDR3 is CSARQISGANVLTF. The CDR3 DNA is TGCAGTGCCCGGCAAATCTCTGGGGCCAACGTCCTGACTTTC.

This clonotype showed up just a few times. This chain joins TRBV7-8 and TRBJ2-3; 9 bases match TRBD1. The germline V gene encodes CDR1 SGHVS and CDR2 FQNEAQ. The CDR3 runs 15 residues. V dropped 5 bases and J dropped 3; count of bases not matched to a gene: 6. The DNA for the CDR3 is TGTGCCAGCAGCGATGACAGGGGGAATACAGATACGCAGTATTTT. This sequence encodes CASSDDRGNTDTQYF.

The chain carries TRBV5-6 and TRBJ2-7; 7 bases agree with TRBD1. The length of the CDR3 is 18 residues. In germline, CDR1 is SGHDT, CDR2 YYEEEE. For the CDR3, the DNA is TGTGCCAGCAGCTTGGCCATGAGACAGGGTGGGACCTCCAACGAGCAGTACGTC. This encodes CASSLAMRQGGTSNEQYV.

The rearrangement uses TRBV20-1 and TRBJ1-3; no clear D. The germline V and J ends were trimmed by 3 bases and 9 bases, with 9 bases remaining between them. This CDR3 has 11 amino acids. Germline assignment: CDR1 DFQATT and CDR2 SNEGSKA (reference sequence). The CDR3 coding sequence is TGCAGTGCTAGGGGGTTAAGCACCATATATTTT. Encoded protein: CSARGLSTIYF.

CDR3 region: CSARKRGGPYNEQFF. CDR3 bases: TGCAGTGCTAGGAAGCGGGGGGGCCCCTACAATGAGCAGTTCTTC. The chain employs TRBV20-1 and TRBJ2-1, with TRBD2 matching 10 bases. The CDR3 sequence is 15 residues long. Germline V CDR1 and CDR2: DFQATT, SNEGSKA (reference sequence). V shed 3 bases and J 2 bases; nucleotides not matched to a gene: 4.